The clone carrying this T cell receptor (beta chain) was counted only a few times. This sample is drawn from a study of CD8+ T cells in alopecia areata. Investigators isolated RNA and reverse transcribed it into cDNA to act as the sequencing template. Assay used: immunoSEQ multiplex PCR; TCRdb lists only in-frame clones, some missing. The table shows 100,000 to 150,000 clones, with about 50% occurring only once. Trimming took 1 base from V and 8 from J; bases not matched to a gene: 4. The CDR3 runs 14 residues. The V gene's germline CDR1 is SQVTM and CDR2 ANQGSEA. This receptor was identified in a human donor with alopecia areata. Sample: NKG2D-low CD8+ T cells sorted from blood. The gene calls are TRBV29-1 and TRBJ2-2; TRBD1 matches at 10 bases. The CDR3 is CSVEAWDRGGELFF. CDR3 DNA: TGCAGCGTTGAAGCCTGGGACAGGGGTGGGGAGCTGTTTTTT.